This T cell receptor beta chain was captured by sequencing in a study of T cells in Graves' hyperthyroidism and ophthalmopathy. Study-level points and caveats: In blood, most of the thyroid clonotypes expanded above 0.001 were also present.

CDR1 and CDR2 from the germline V gene are MNHEY and SVGAGI. V dropped 2 bases and J dropped 0 bases, with 14 bases sitting between them. This CDR3 has 16 residues. At least ten counts were recorded for this clonotype. What it binds is unknown. Amplified regions were TCR beta CDR3 sequences from RNA transcripts. First-round RT-PCR of the TCR CDR3 relied on the HTBI primer set. One entry per CDR3 protein, called by TCRdb with MiXCR from the multiplex PCR reads. The repertoire consists of 350,000 to 400,000 distinct CDR3 sequences, with approximately 15% occurring once and the leading ten covering approximately 32%.

The clonotype was recovered from a woman aged 30 to 39 with Graves' hyperthyroidism. The chain carries TRBV6-5 and TRBJ2-7; D tentatively reads TRBD1 or TRBD2 (5 bases each). The sample taken for sequencing was blood. CDR3 nucleotides: TGTGCCAGCAGTTACCTGGGACGGACGAGCTCCTACGAGCAGTACTTC. It translates to CASSYLGRTSSYEQYF.